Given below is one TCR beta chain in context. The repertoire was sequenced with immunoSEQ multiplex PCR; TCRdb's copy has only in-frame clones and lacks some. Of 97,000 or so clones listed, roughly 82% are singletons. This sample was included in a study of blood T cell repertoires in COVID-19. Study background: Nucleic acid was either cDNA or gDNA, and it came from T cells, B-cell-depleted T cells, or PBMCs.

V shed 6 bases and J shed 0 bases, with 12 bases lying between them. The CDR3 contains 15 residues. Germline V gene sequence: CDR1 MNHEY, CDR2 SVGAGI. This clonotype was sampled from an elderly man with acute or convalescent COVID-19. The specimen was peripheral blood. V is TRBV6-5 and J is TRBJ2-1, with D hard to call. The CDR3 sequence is CASRSGSSSYNEQFF. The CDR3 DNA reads TGTGCCAGCAGATCAGGCAGTAGCTCCTACAATGAGCAGTTCTTC.